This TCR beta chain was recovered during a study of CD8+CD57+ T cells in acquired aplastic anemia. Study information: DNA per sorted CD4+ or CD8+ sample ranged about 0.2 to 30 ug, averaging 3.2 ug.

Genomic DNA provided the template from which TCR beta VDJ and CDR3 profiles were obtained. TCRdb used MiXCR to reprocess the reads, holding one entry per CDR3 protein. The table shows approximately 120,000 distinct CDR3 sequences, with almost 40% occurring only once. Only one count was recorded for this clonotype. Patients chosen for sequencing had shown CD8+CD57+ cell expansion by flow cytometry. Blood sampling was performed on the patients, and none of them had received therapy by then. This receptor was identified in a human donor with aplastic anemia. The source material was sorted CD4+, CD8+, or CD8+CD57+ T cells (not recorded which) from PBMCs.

This chain's CDR3 is CASSLAPGQGGYEQYF. The CDR3 nucleotides read TGTGCCAGCAGCTTAGCCCCGGGACAGGGGGGTTACGAGCAGTACTTC. V usage is TRBV7-2 and J usage is TRBJ2-7; TRBD1 matches at 11 bases. The CDR3 length is 16 residues. Germline trimming cut 0 bases from V and 4 bases from J; bases unmatched to any gene: 5. Germline assignment: CDR1 SGHTA and CDR2 FQGNSA.